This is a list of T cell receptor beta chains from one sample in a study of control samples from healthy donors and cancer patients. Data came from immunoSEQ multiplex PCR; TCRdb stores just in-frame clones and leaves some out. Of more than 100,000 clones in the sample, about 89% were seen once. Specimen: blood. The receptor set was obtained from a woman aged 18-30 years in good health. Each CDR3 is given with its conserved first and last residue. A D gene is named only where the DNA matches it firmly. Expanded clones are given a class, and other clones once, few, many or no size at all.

cdr3_nt: TGTGCCAGCAGCCCATCGCGCGGGTTAGATACGCAGTATTTT
cdr3_aa: CASSPSRGLDTQYF
d_call: -
clone_size: once
v_call: TRBV11-3
j_call: TRBJ2-3

cdr3_nt: TGTGCCAGCAGCTTAGGTGGGGCCCAAGAGACCCAGTACTTC
cdr3_aa: CASSLGGAQETQYF
d_call: -
clone_size: -
v_call: TRBV7-8
j_call: TRBJ2-5

cdr3_nt: TGTGCCAGCAGGGACAGGGAGAGCACTGAAGCTTTCTTT
cdr3_aa: CASRDRESTEAFF
d_call: TRBD1
clone_size: -
v_call: TRBV12-3/TRBV12-4
j_call: TRBJ1-1

cdr3_nt: TGCGCCAGCAGCTCCACACTAGTCATGAACACCGGGGAGCTGTTTTTT
cdr3_aa: CASSSTLVMNTGELFF
d_call: -
clone_size: once
v_call: TRBV5-1
j_call: TRBJ2-2

cdr3_nt: TGTGCCACCAGTGATCGAAAGAACACTGAAGCTTTCTTT
cdr3_aa: CATSDRKNTEAFF
d_call: -
clone_size: -
v_call: TRBV24-1
j_call: TRBJ1-1

cdr3_nt: TGTGCCAGCGGATCGCCTTCGCCGGCGGCTTTCTTT
cdr3_aa: CASGSPSPAAFF
d_call: -
clone_size: -
v_call: TRBV28
j_call: TRBJ1-1

cdr3_nt: TGTGCCACCAGTGATCCACAGGGGAGGGAGACCCAGTACTTC
cdr3_aa: CATSDPQGRETQYF
d_call: -
clone_size: -
v_call: TRBV24-1
j_call: TRBJ2-5

cdr3_nt: TGTGCCAGCAGCTTAGATTGGCGGGGGGGCCCCACAGATACGCAGTATTTT
cdr3_aa: CASSLDWRGGPTDTQYF
d_call: TRBD2
clone_size: -
v_call: TRBV7-6
j_call: TRBJ2-3

cdr3_nt: TGTGCCAGCAGCTTAGGGCTCACCGGGAGGGGTTGGGAGACCCAGTACTTC
cdr3_aa: CASSLGLTGRGWETQYF
d_call: TRBD2
clone_size: -
v_call: TRBV7-3
j_call: TRBJ2-5

cdr3_nt: TGCAGCGTTGAAGGAAAGGGGGGCGGAGGGGCTGAAGCTTTCTTT
cdr3_aa: CSVEGKGGGGAEAFF
d_call: -
clone_size: -
v_call: TRBV29-1
j_call: TRBJ1-1

cdr3_nt: TGCGCCAGCAGCCAGTGGCCATGGACTGAAGCTTTCTTT
cdr3_aa: CASSQWPWTEAFF
d_call: -
clone_size: -
v_call: TRBV10-1
j_call: TRBJ1-1

cdr3_nt: TGTGCCAGTAGTAAGGACAAGACGAGGTCGTATGGCTACACCTTC
cdr3_aa: CASSKDKTRSYGYTF
d_call: -
clone_size: -
v_call: TRBV19
j_call: TRBJ1-2

cdr3_nt: TGTGCCAGCAGTTATCCCCTTTCCTACGAGCAGTACTTC
cdr3_aa: CASSYPLSYEQYF
d_call: -
clone_size: -
v_call: TRBV6-2/TRBV6-3
j_call: TRBJ2-7

cdr3_nt: TGTGCCAGCAGCTTAGTTATAGGCCAAGAGACCCAGTACTTC
cdr3_aa: CASSLVIGQETQYF
d_call: -
clone_size: -
v_call: TRBV7-2
j_call: TRBJ2-5

cdr3_nt: TGTGCCAGTAGTAGTGGTGGGGGGCGAAACATTCAGTACTTC
cdr3_aa: CASSSGGGRNIQYF
d_call: -
clone_size: -
v_call: TRBV19
j_call: TRBJ2-4

cdr3_nt: TGTGCCAGCAGTTTATACAGGAGCCAAGAGACCCAGTACTTC
cdr3_aa: CASSLYRSQETQYF
d_call: -
clone_size: -
v_call: TRBV28
j_call: TRBJ2-5

cdr3_nt: TGTGCCAGCAGCTTGGCCCCACCGACTCAGTACTTC
cdr3_aa: CASSLAPPTQYF
d_call: -
clone_size: once
v_call: TRBV5-8
j_call: TRBJ2-7

cdr3_nt: TGCGCCAGCAGCCCGAAGCGGGACCACGAGCAGTACTTC
cdr3_aa: CASSPKRDHEQYF
d_call: TRBD2
clone_size: -
v_call: TRBV4-3
j_call: TRBJ2-7

cdr3_nt: TGTGCCAGCAGCCGCAGGAGCAGGAATGAAAAACTGTTTTTT
cdr3_aa: CASSRRSRNEKLFF
d_call: -
clone_size: once
v_call: TRBV2
j_call: TRBJ1-4

cdr3_nt: TGTGCCAGCAGCCCTAGACGGGAGTATTACAATGAGCAGTTCTTC
cdr3_aa: CASSPRREYYNEQFF
d_call: -
clone_size: -
v_call: TRBV7-2
j_call: TRBJ2-1

cdr3_nt: TGTGCCAGCAGTTACCTGCCTAGCGGCTCCTACGAGCAGTACTTC
cdr3_aa: CASSYLPSGSYEQYF
d_call: TRBD2
clone_size: many
v_call: TRBV6-2/TRBV6-3
j_call: TRBJ2-7

cdr3_nt: TGTGCCAGCAGTACTCCGCGAGGAGCGGGATACACAGATACGCAGTATTTT
cdr3_aa: CASSTPRGAGYTDTQYF
d_call: TRBD2
clone_size: -
v_call: TRBV27
j_call: TRBJ2-3

cdr3_nt: TGTGCCAGCAGGGGTTACCGACAGGTCGTCACAGATACGCAGTATTTT
cdr3_aa: CASRGYRQVVTDTQYF
d_call: -
clone_size: -
v_call: TRBV27
j_call: TRBJ2-3

cdr3_nt: TGTGCCAGCAGCTCTGGGCGGGGACACGAGCAGTACTTC
cdr3_aa: CASSSGRGHEQYF
d_call: -
clone_size: -
v_call: TRBV5-6
j_call: TRBJ2-7

cdr3_nt: TGTGCCAGCAGCTTGCAGTTTCCAGGGAAGGTCTACGAGCAGTACTTC
cdr3_aa: CASSLQFPGKVYEQYF
d_call: -
clone_size: once
v_call: TRBV5-8
j_call: TRBJ2-7

cdr3_nt: TGTGCCAGCAGCGGGCCGGGACTCCTCGACAATGAGCAGTTCTTC
cdr3_aa: CASSGPGLLDNEQFF
d_call: -
clone_size: -
v_call: TRBV5-4
j_call: TRBJ2-1

cdr3_nt: TGTGCCATCGGAGCGACCCCTGCCTACGAGCAGTACTTC
cdr3_aa: CAIGATPAYEQYF
d_call: -
clone_size: -
v_call: TRBV28
j_call: TRBJ2-7

cdr3_nt: TGTGCCAGCAGCTTGGAAGGGGCCCAAGAGACCCAGTACTTC
cdr3_aa: CASSLEGAQETQYF
d_call: -
clone_size: -
v_call: TRBV5-5
j_call: TRBJ2-5

cdr3_nt: TGCGCCAGCAGCCAAGTCGACACCTACGAGCAGTACTTC
cdr3_aa: CASSQVDTYEQYF
d_call: -
clone_size: -
v_call: TRBV4-1
j_call: TRBJ2-7

cdr3_nt: TGTGCCAGCTCCCTAGCGGGAGCCCCCTCTGGGGCCAACGTCCTGACTTTC
cdr3_aa: CASSLAGAPSGANVLTF
d_call: TRBD2
clone_size: -
v_call: TRBV18
j_call: TRBJ2-6

cdr3_nt: TGTGCCAGCAGCCTCGGGTACGAGCAGTACTTC
cdr3_aa: CASSLGYEQYF
d_call: -
clone_size: once
v_call: TRBV28
j_call: TRBJ2-7

cdr3_nt: TGTGCCAGCAGTCCAGGCAGCAATCAGCCCCAGCATTTT
cdr3_aa: CASSPGSNQPQHF
d_call: -
clone_size: -
v_call: TRBV12-3/TRBV12-4
j_call: TRBJ1-5

cdr3_nt: TGTGCCAGCAGCTTAGGCCAGACAGGGGCCCAAGAGACCCAGTACTTC
cdr3_aa: CASSLGQTGAQETQYF
d_call: TRBD1
clone_size: -
v_call: TRBV7-6
j_call: TRBJ2-5

cdr3_nt: TGTGCCAGCAGCCGACTAGCGGGAACGAACACCGGGGAGCTGTTTTTT
cdr3_aa: CASSRLAGTNTGELFF
d_call: TRBD2
clone_size: -
v_call: TRBV7-3
j_call: TRBJ2-2

cdr3_nt: TGCAGCGTTCTCCCTCAGGGTACAACTAATGAAAAACTGTTTTTT
cdr3_aa: CSVLPQGTTNEKLFF
d_call: -
clone_size: -
v_call: TRBV29-1
j_call: TRBJ1-4

cdr3_nt: TGCGCCAGCAGCCAATATTTGGGGGCGGATGAAAAACTGTTTTTT
cdr3_aa: CASSQYLGADEKLFF
d_call: -
clone_size: -
v_call: TRBV4-1
j_call: TRBJ1-4

cdr3_nt: TGTGCCAGCAGCTTACCTTCGACAGGGGGCATAGGGGAGCAGTACTTC
cdr3_aa: CASSLPSTGGIGEQYF
d_call: TRBD1
clone_size: few
v_call: TRBV7-9
j_call: TRBJ2-7

cdr3_nt: TGTGCCAGCAGTTTACAGGGAAATGCAAATTCACCCCTCCACTTT
cdr3_aa: CASSLQGNANSPLHF
d_call: -
clone_size: -
v_call: TRBV27
j_call: TRBJ1-6

cdr3_nt: TGTGCCAGCACTCCAAGTCGGGGTAGCAATCAGCCCCAGCATTTT
cdr3_aa: CASTPSRGSNQPQHF
d_call: -
clone_size: -
v_call: TRBV28
j_call: TRBJ1-5

cdr3_nt: TGTGCCTGGACTCCAGGCCTGAACACTGAAGCTTTCTTT
cdr3_aa: CAWTPGLNTEAFF
d_call: -
clone_size: -
v_call: TRBV30
j_call: TRBJ1-1

cdr3_nt: TGTGCCAGCAGTTGGGACCTCCCGGGGGGCTACACCTTC
cdr3_aa: CASSWDLPGGYTF
d_call: -
clone_size: -
v_call: TRBV12-3/TRBV12-4
j_call: TRBJ1-2

cdr3_nt: TGCGCCAGCAGCCAACTGGGGCGGGAGGTAGATACGCAGTATTTT
cdr3_aa: CASSQLGREVDTQYF
d_call: TRBD2
clone_size: once
v_call: TRBV4-3
j_call: TRBJ2-3

cdr3_nt: TGCGCCAGCAGCCTCCAGGGGGACTATGGCTACACCTTC
cdr3_aa: CASSLQGDYGYTF
d_call: TRBD1
clone_size: -
v_call: TRBV5-1
j_call: TRBJ1-2

cdr3_nt: TGCGCCAGCAGCTTTGGATATAATTCACCCCTCCACTTT
cdr3_aa: CASSFGYNSPLHF
d_call: -
clone_size: -
v_call: TRBV5-1
j_call: TRBJ1-6

cdr3_nt: TGTGCCAGCAGCCTACAGGGTGGGTCTGAAGCCGGGGAGCTGTTTTTT
cdr3_aa: CASSLQGGSEAGELFF
d_call: -
clone_size: -
v_call: TRBV9
j_call: TRBJ2-2

cdr3_nt: TGTGCCAGCAGAAGGGGGACCTATAATTCACCCCTCCACTTT
cdr3_aa: CASRRGTYNSPLHF
d_call: -
clone_size: few
v_call: TRBV5-6
j_call: TRBJ1-6

cdr3_nt: TGTGCCAGCTCATCTACGACAGGATCTGGAAACACCATATATTTT
cdr3_aa: CASSSTTGSGNTIYF
d_call: -
clone_size: -
v_call: TRBV18
j_call: TRBJ1-3

cdr3_nt: TGTGCCAGCAGTCCACAGGGGTCCACCACAGATACGCAGTATTTT
cdr3_aa: CASSPQGSTTDTQYF
d_call: TRBD1
clone_size: -
v_call: TRBV7-9
j_call: TRBJ2-3

cdr3_nt: TGTGCCAGCTGGATACCGGGGATACCGTATGGCTACACCTTC
cdr3_aa: CASWIPGIPYGYTF
d_call: -
clone_size: -
v_call: TRBV28
j_call: TRBJ1-2

cdr3_nt: TGTGCCAGCAGTGAAGGTCCAGGGAAAATGCCGGGTGATTCACCCCTCCACTTT
cdr3_aa: CASSEGPGKMPGDSPLHF
d_call: -
clone_size: -
v_call: TRBV2
j_call: TRBJ1-6

cdr3_nt: TGCGCCAGCAGCTTGGCCGGCGGGAAAGAGACCCAGTACTTC
cdr3_aa: CASSLAGGKETQYF
d_call: -
clone_size: -
v_call: TRBV5-1
j_call: TRBJ2-5

cdr3_nt: TGTGCCAGCAGTGAAAACGGGGTTAGCGGGAGGGGCATAGCGGGGGAGACCCAGTACTTC
cdr3_aa: CASSENGVSGRGIAGETQYF
d_call: TRBD2
clone_size: -
v_call: TRBV2
j_call: TRBJ2-5

cdr3_nt: TGTGCCAGCAGTTACCCCGCTAGCGGGGGGCCAACCTACGAGCAGTACTTC
cdr3_aa: CASSYPASGGPTYEQYF
d_call: TRBD2
clone_size: -
v_call: TRBV6-2/TRBV6-3
j_call: TRBJ2-7

cdr3_nt: TGTGCCAGCAGTGAAGAGGGACTGCCTTACGAGCAGTACTTC
cdr3_aa: CASSEEGLPYEQYF
d_call: -
clone_size: -
v_call: TRBV28
j_call: TRBJ2-7